These 32 T cell receptor beta chains came from one sample sequenced in a study of shared clonotypes between healthy human individuals. The repertoire was sequenced with immunoSEQ multiplex PCR; TCRdb's copy has only in-frame clones and lacks some. The data show about half a million clones, more than 65% seen once. Material for sequencing was PBMCs. The receptors shown here come from a woman between 40 and 50 years old in good health. Some clones in this sample may be carry-over from other donors' samples.

The chain uses TRBV25-1 and TRBJ1-1, with 9 bases aligning to TRBD1. Germline-derived CDR1 and CDR2 are MGHDK and SYGVNS. J gave up 1 base and V 6 bases, and 6 bases lay outside the gene matches. CDR3 length: 15 residues. CDR3 nucleotides: TGTGCCAGCAGCAAGCAGGGACAGGGGAACACTGAAGCTTTCTTT. Amino acid sequence: CASSKQGQGNTEAFF.

The chain has TRBV4-1 and TRBJ1-4, with unresolved D. Germline CDR1 reads MGHRA; CDR2 reads YSYEKL. This CDR3 comprises 14 residues. Trimming shortened V by 4 bases and J by 8 bases, and 14 bases separated the two germline ends. CDR3 bases: TGCGCCAGCAGCCCCGGCGGGAATGAGGAAAAACTGTTTTTT. Translating it yields CASSPGGNEEKLFF.

As DNA, the CDR3 is TGCGCCAGCAGCTTGGAGACAGACACCTACGAGCAGTACTTC. Translating it yields CASSLETDTYEQYF. The chain recombines TRBV5-1 with TRBJ2-7; weak D call: TRBD1 (5 bases). Germline V gives CDR1 SGHRS, CDR2 YFSETQ. Trimming pared 0 bases from V and 2 bases from J, leaving 9 bases between. CDR3 length: 14 residues.

With respect to this clone: A far larger clone is off by one base, so a read error is likely. This chain links TRBV25-1 with TRBJ2-1; 9 bases align to TRBD2. The CDR3 extends over 16 amino acids. CDR1 and CDR2 (germline): MGHDK, SYGVNS. The DNA for the CDR3 is TGTGTCAGCAGTGAGGGGGCGGGAGGGTGGTACAATGAGCAGTTCTTC. Amino acids: CVSSEGAGGWYNEQFF.

CDR3 amino acids: CASSLGQSNTEAFF. The CDR3, as DNA: TGTGCCAGCAGCTTGGGACAATCGAACACTGAAGCTTTCTTT. The V gene is TRBV5-4, the J gene TRBJ1-1; D is undetermined. Germline V gene sequence: CDR1 SGHNT, CDR2 YYREEE (reference sequence). The CDR3 contains 14 residues. The germline V and J ends were trimmed by 0 bases and 1 base, with 7 bases remaining between them.

The V gene is TRBV28, the J gene TRBJ1-1, with D maybe TRBD1 (5 bases). CDR1 and CDR2 (germline): MDHEN, SYDVKM. The length of the CDR3 is 14 residues. V lost 10 bases and J lost 11, with 26 bases in between. CDR3 coding DNA: TGTGCCACCAAACCAGCAGGGAGGACACCCCGGGCTTTCTTT. Protein product: CATKPAGRTPRAFF.

As concerns this clone: One base separates it from a far larger clone, so it is likely a read error. The chain carries TRBV7-9 and TRBJ2-5; D remains ambiguous. In germline, CDR1 is SEHNR, CDR2 FQNEAQ (reference sequence). The CDR3 is 11 amino acids. The CDR3 coding sequence is TGTGTCAGCAGCTTAATGGAGACCCAGTACTTC. It codes for CVSSLMETQYF.

The chain couples TRBV5-6 to TRBJ1-1; TRBD1 might be the D (6 bases). Germline-derived CDR1 and CDR2 are SGHDT and YYEEEE. V was cut by 4 bases and J by 0 bases, with 10 bases left in between. The CDR3 has 14 residues. CDR3 in amino acids: CASSQTGLNTEAFF. The DNA for the CDR3 is TGTGCCAGCAGCCAGACAGGCTTGAACACTGAAGCTTTCTTT.

The V call is TRBV12-5, the J call TRBJ1-1, with D uncertain. Germline V gene data show CDR1 as LGHNT and CDR2 as FRNRAP. CDR3 size: 13 residues. V lost 3 bases and J 1 base, leaving 6 bases between the germline ends. The chain's CDR3 is CASGFETNTEAFF. CDR3 nucleotide sequence: TGTGCTAGTGGTTTCGAGACGAACACTGAAGCTTTCTTT.

Details on this clone: This likely came from a read error, as a far larger clone is one base away. The chain carries TRBV30 and TRBJ2-5; D is undetermined. CDR3 size: 13 residues. Germline V gene sequence: CDR1 GTSNPN, CDR2 SVGIG (reference sequence). CDR3 bases: TGTACCTGGAGTATAAAGGGATCGGAGACCCAGTACTTC. Amino acids: CTWSIKGSETQYF.

This sequence joins TRBV7-8 and TRBJ1-5; maybe TRBD1 (5 bases). Deletions cut 6 bases from V and 3 bases from J, with 12 bases between. The germline V gene encodes CDR1 SGHVS and CDR2 FQNEAQ. The CDR3 has 14 amino acids. CDR3 bases: TGTGCCAGCAGACCCGACAGTCTCAATCAGCCCCAGCATTTT. This gives the protein CASRPDSLNQPQHF.

The chain combines TRBV28 with TRBJ2-7; D remains ambiguous. CDR1 is MDHEN, CDR2 SYDVKM, per germline. The V gene lost 4 bases and the J gene lost 0 bases, with 7 bases spanning the gap. CDR3 length: 13 amino acids. The chain's CDR3 is CASSWASSYEQYF. In DNA form, the CDR3 reads TGTGCCAGCAGTTGGGCGAGCTCCTACGAGCAGTACTTC.

The chain combines TRBV6-5 with TRBJ1-1; D gene uncertain. Germline values: CDR1 MNHEY, CDR2 SVGAGI. The CDR3 extends over 15 amino acids. V dropped 6 bases and J dropped 1 base, with 15 bases sitting between them. The CDR3: CASRPTLSRNTEAFF. Here the CDR3 DNA reads TGTGCCAGCAGACCTACTCTGAGCCGGAACACTGAAGCTTTCTTT.

CDR3 residues: CASSVALTGDEQYF. CDR3 coding DNA: TGTGCCAGCAGCGTAGCCCTGACAGGGGACGAGCAGTACTTC. V usage is TRBV9 and J usage is TRBJ2-7, with 8 bases fitting TRBD1. The J segment lost 5 bases and the V segment lost 0 bases, leaving 4 bases of the junction unmatched. Germline CDR1 reads SGDLS; CDR2 reads YYNGEE. CDR3 size: 14 residues. Full variable domain (rest looked up from reference TRBV9 and TRBJ2-7): DSGVTQTPKHLITATGQRVTLRCSPRSGDLSVYWYQQSLDQGLQFLIQYYNGEERAKGNILERFSAQQFPDLHSELNLSSLELGDSALYFCASSVALTGDEQYFGPGTRLTVT.

This clone was found a few times. The V gene is TRBV5-1, the J gene TRBJ1-2, with D possibly matching TRBD1 (5 bases). Trimming pared 0 bases from V and 0 bases from J, leaving 6 bases between. CDR1 is SGHRS, CDR2 YFSETQ, per germline. The CDR3 is 14 amino acids. This CDR3 reads CASSLVGANYGYTF. For the CDR3, the DNA is TGCGCCAGCAGCTTGGTAGGGGCTAACTATGGCTACACCTTC.

V and J are TRBV5-1 and TRBJ2-5; TRBD2 might be the D (5 bases). This CDR3 contains 16 residues. Germline V gives CDR1 SGHRS, CDR2 YFSETQ. The germline V and J ends were trimmed by 5 bases and 5 bases, with 22 bases remaining between them. DNA for the CDR3: TGCGCCAGCAGGGGCCAGGAACGGGGTCGTGAGGAGACCCAGTACTTC. Encoded protein: CASRGQERGREETQYF.

V gene TRBV28 combines with J gene TRBJ2-7; D is possibly TRBD1 (5 bases). The DNA end lines up better with TRBJ2-1; the J call may be wrong. Germline V CDR1 and CDR2: MDHEN, SYDVKM. The CDR3 totals 14 residues. For the CDR3, the DNA is TGTGCCAGCACCCTTGGGGCTAGTGGCAATGAGCAGTTCTTC. Amino acid sequence: CASTLGASGNEQFF.

J is TRBJ2-3 and V is TRBV5-1; TRBD1 aligns across 9 bases. J was trimmed by 0 bases and V by 3 bases; bases with no gene match: 5. This CDR3 contains 16 residues. Germline V gene sequence: CDR1 SGHRS, CDR2 YFSETQ. The CDR3 sequence is CASSYDRGSSTDTQYF. DNA for the CDR3: TGCGCCAGCAGCTACGACAGGGGGTCGAGCACAGATACGCAGTATTTT.

The J gene is TRBJ1-1, the V gene TRBV18, with D unclear. Germline V gene lookup returns CDR1 KGHSH and CDR2 LQKENI. V was clipped by 0 bases and J by 5 bases, with 10 bases between them. The CDR3 is made up of 14 amino acids. The CDR3 region is CASSPPGLSTEAFF. For the CDR3, the DNA is TGTGCCAGCTCACCACCGGGTCTTAGTACTGAAGCTTTCTTT.

V usage is TRBV7-8 and J usage is TRBJ2-7; 10 bases are a match to TRBD2. The CDR3 covers 15 residues. Germline CDR1 and CDR2: SGHVS and FQNEAQ. After removal of 5 bases from V and 0 bases from J, the junction contained 4 bases not matched to a gene. The CDR3 here is CASSRGLADSYEQYF. The CDR3 DNA follows: TGTGCCAGCAGCCGAGGACTAGCGGACTCCTACGAGCAGTACTTC.

The V call is TRBV28, the J call TRBJ2-2; 10 positions agree with TRBD2. Trimming at V came to 4 bases and at J to 9 bases, leaving 5 bases not matched to a gene. Per germline, CDR1 MDHEN and CDR2 SYDVKM. The CDR3 runs to 14 residues. For the CDR3, the DNA is TGTGCCAGCAGTTCGGCTAGCGGGGGCAGGGAGCTGTTTTTT. Amino acid sequence: CASSSASGGRELFF.

The chain employs TRBV7-2 and TRBJ2-2; D is unresolved. Germline V gene data show CDR1 as SGHTA and CDR2 as FQGNSA. The CDR3 has 11 residues. V was shortened by 3 bases and J by 7 bases, with 3 bases between the two germline ends. CDR3 region: CASSFFGELFF. The CDR3 nucleotides are TGTGCCAGCAGCTTTTTCGGGGAGCTGTTTTTT.

On this clone: Other nucleotide sequences in the sample specify the same CDR3. The chain carries TRBV30 and TRBJ1-1, with TRBD1 matching 7 bases. V trimming: 3 bases; J trimming: 2 bases; junction bases outside the gene matches: 18. The CDR3 runs to 18 residues. Germline loops: CDR1 GTSNPN, CDR2 SVGIG (reference sequence). The CDR3 spells CAWRLGGQLNRGNTEAFF. CDR3 coding DNA: TGTGCCTGGAGGCTGGGGGGACAGCTGAATCGGGGTAACACTGAAGCTTTCTTT.

The chain uses TRBV30 and TRBJ1-4; D gene ambiguous. V was cut by 0 bases and J by 6 bases, with 5 bases left in between. The CDR3 is 12 amino acids. Germline CDR1 reads GTSNPN; CDR2 reads SVGIG (reference sequence). For the CDR3, the DNA is TGTGCCTGGAGTGTCCCATATGAAAAACTGTTTTTT. This sequence encodes CAWSVPYEKLFF.

The chain has TRBV5-1 and TRBJ2-2; D gene unclear. Deletions cut 5 bases from V and 1 base from J, with 6 bases between. Germline lookup yields CDR1 SGHRS and CDR2 YFSETQ. The CDR3 totals 13 residues. The CDR3 DNA is TGCGCCAGCAGTCACGAGAACACCGGGGAGCTGTTTTTT. The encoded protein is CASSHENTGELFF.

The chain is built from TRBV10-3 and TRBJ1-5; D is undetermined. V dropped 7 bases and J dropped 0 bases, with 7 bases sitting between them. Looked up from germline, CDR1 is ENHRY and CDR2 is SYGVKD. The CDR3 has 13 residues. Here the CDR3 reads CAITADSNQPQHF. In DNA form, the CDR3 reads TGTGCCATCACGGCGGATAGCAATCAGCCCCAGCATTTT.

The CDR3 nucleotides are TGTGCCAGCAGTTCGCCTACAGGGGGCTGGTCTGGCTACACCTTC. Translating it yields CASSSPTGGWSGYTF. The chain has TRBV28 and TRBJ1-2; TRBD1 aligns across 9 bases. Germline CDR1 is MDHEN and CDR2 is SYDVKM. This CDR3 has 15 amino acids. V lost 4 bases, J lost 7 bases, and 10 bases stayed unmatched.

Regarding this clone: A far larger clone is only one base removed, so a read error is likely. The CDR3 region is CSAAQGGNTDTQYF. CDR3 sequence (DNA): TGCAGCGCTGCTCAGGGGGGGAACACAGATACGCAGTATTTT. V and J are TRBV29-1 and TRBJ2-3; TRBD1 or TRBD2 may be the D gene (7 bases each). Per germline, CDR1 SQVTM and CDR2 ANQGSEA. The CDR3 is 14 residues long. V gave up 7 bases and J gave up 2 bases, with 16 bases separating them.

The chain employs TRBV7-6 and TRBJ2-7, with TRBD1 matching 8 bases. This CDR3 has 14 amino acids. V gave up 2 bases and J gave up 2 bases; unmatched junction bases: 2. CDR1 is SGHVS and CDR2 is FNYEAQ in the germline V gene. CDR3 loop: CASSLQQGAYEQYF. In nucleotides, the CDR3 is TGTGCCAGCAGCTTACAACAGGGGGCCTACGAGCAGTACTTC.

V and J are TRBV2 and TRBJ1-5; no definite D call. Trimming took off 7 bases at V and 6 bases at J, with 13 bases between the two ends. The CDR3 spans 13 residues. The germline V gene encodes CDR1 SNHLY and CDR2 FYNNEI. The CDR3 nucleotides read TGTGCCAGCAACAAAGGGTGGGGTCAGCCCCAGCATTTT. This codes for CASNKGWGQPQHF. Combining the CDR3 with reference TRBV2 and TRBJ1-5 gives the whole variable domain EPEVTQTPSHQVTQMGQEVILRCVPISNHLYFYWYRQILGQKVEFLVSFYNNEISEKSEIFDDQFSVERPDGSNFTLKIRSTKLEDSAMYFCASNKGWGQPQHFGDGTRLSIL.

The chain couples TRBV29-1 to TRBJ2-5; 7 nucleotides match TRBD2. The J call may be wrong; the DNA end is better matched by TRBJ2-7. Germline lookup yields CDR1 SQVTM and CDR2 ANQGSEA. This CDR3 has 13 amino acids. CDR3 in amino acids: CSGTSGTTYEQYF. The CDR3 region has the DNA TGCAGCGGGACCTCCGGGACTACCTACGAGCAGTACTTC.

To note about this clone: This likely traces to a read error, being one base from a far larger clone. The V call is TRBV5-4, the J call TRBJ2-2; 8 bases are shared with TRBD2. Germline-derived CDR1 and CDR2 are SGHNT and YYREEE (reference sequence). The CDR3 has 16 residues. In DNA form, the CDR3 reads TGTGCCATCAGCCCACGAGGCGGGAGGATGGTCGGGGAGCTGTTTTTT. It specifies CAISPRGGRMVGELFF.